Presented here are 21 T cell receptor beta chains from one specimen sequenced in a study of blood T cell repertoires in COVID-19. Method: immunoSEQ multiplex PCR; TCRdb's copy keeps in-frame clones and lacks some. The sample holds 85,000 to 110,000 clones, around 84% seen once. Sequencing input: peripheral blood. These receptors all stem from a human donor in a cohort sampled during active COVID-19.

The chain combines TRBV5-1 with TRBJ1-3, with 8 bases fitting TRBD1. The CDR3 contains 13 residues. J lost 8 bases, V lost 4 bases, and 5 bases had no gene match. Germline CDR1 is SGHRS and CDR2 is YFSETQ. The CDR3 DNA reads as TGCGCCAGCAGCCTGACAGGGGCGGACACCATATATTTT. This sequence encodes CASSLTGADTIYF.

The CDR3: CASSRSSGGGYGYTF. CDR3 in DNA: TGTGCCAGCAGCAGGAGCTCAGGGGGTGGATATGGCTACACCTTC. This chain joins TRBV7-9 and TRBJ1-2; 7 positions match TRBD1. CDR3 length: 15 residues. Trimming took 5 bases from V and 5 from J; bases not matched to a gene: 11. Germline CDR1 reads SEHNR; CDR2 reads FQNEAQ (reference sequence).

This sequence joins TRBV5-6 and TRBJ1-3, with TRBD1 identical over 8 bases. The trim removed 0 bases at V and 7 bases at J, leaving 3 bases unmatched. This CDR3 is 14 amino acids long. Germline loops: CDR1 SGHDT, CDR2 YYEEEE. CDR3 sequence reads: CASSLVSGGNTIYF. The CDR3 DNA is TGTGCCAGCAGCTTGGTTTCAGGGGGCAACACCATATATTTT.

Only a few counts were recorded for this clone. The chain uses TRBV21-1 and TRBJ2-5; TRBD2 is the table's D call, not checked against the DNA. TRBV21-1 is a known pseudogene. There are 18 residues in the CDR3. In nucleotides, the CDR3 is TGTGCCAGCAGCAAAGGCCGGGGTCCGAGACATATCCAAGAGACCCAGTACTTC. This sequence encodes CASSKGRGPRHIQETQYF.

The V gene is TRBV24-1, the J gene TRBJ1-2, with D unclear. V was pared by 4 bases and J by 7 bases, with 12 bases between. This CDR3 comprises 13 residues. Germline V gene lookup returns CDR1 KGHDR and CDR2 SFDVKD. The CDR3 protein is CATSDLDWSGYTF. The CDR3, as DNA: TGTGCCACCAGTGACTTGGACTGGAGTGGCTACACCTTC.

V usage is TRBV14 and J usage is TRBJ1-6; D gene uncertain. Deletions cut 0 bases from V and 10 bases from J, with 13 bases between. From germline, CDR1 is SGHDN and CDR2 FVKESK. The CDR3 has 15 amino acids. CDR3 sequence: CASSQDRWRVSPLHF. CDR3 DNA: TGTGCCAGCAGCCAAGATCGGTGGAGGGTCTCACCCCTCCACTTT.

The chain has TRBV19 and TRBJ1-2; 8 bases are shared with TRBD1. This CDR3 comprises 16 residues. Germline lookup yields CDR1 LNHDA and CDR2 SQIVND (reference sequence). V gave up 4 bases and J gave up 3 bases; unmatched junction bases: 10. The DNA for the CDR3 is TGTGCCAGTAGTAGCCAACGGACAGGGAGGGACTATGGCTACACCTTC. Encoded protein: CASSSQRTGRDYGYTF.

V usage is TRBV5-4 and J usage is TRBJ1-1; 7 bases are a match to TRBD1. Germline V gives CDR1 SGHNT, CDR2 YYREEE (reference sequence). Losses at the gene ends were 3 bases for V and 2 bases for J; bases not matched to a gene: 7. This CDR3 region has 15 residues. CDR3: CASSSRGLGNTEAFF. The CDR3, as DNA: TGTGCCAGCAGCTCTAGGGGGCTGGGAAACACTGAAGCTTTCTTT.

The V gene is TRBV6-4, the J gene TRBJ2-1, with 10 nucleotides matching TRBD2. The CDR3 is 16 residues long. Germline loops: CDR1 MRHNA, CDR2 SNTAGT. Trimming took 6 bases from V and 2 from J; bases not matched to a gene: 7. CDR3 sequence reads: CASSESGGVAYNEQFF. CDR3 coding DNA: TGTGCCAGCAGCGAAAGCGGGGGGGTAGCCTACAATGAGCAGTTCTTC.

The J gene is TRBJ1-2, the V gene TRBV6-5; maybe TRBD1 (6 bases). The CDR3 sequence is 15 residues long. Trimming removed 4 bases from V and 5 bases from J, with 17 bases in between. CDR1 and CDR2 from the germline V gene are MNHEY and SVGAGI. CDR3 residues: CASSSIRQAAYGYTF. Here the CDR3 DNA reads TGTGCCAGCAGTTCCATCCGACAGGCAGCTTATGGCTACACCTTC.

The rearrangement links TRBV9 to TRBJ2-3; tentative D call: TRBD2 (6 bases). CDR3 length: 15 residues. The germline V gene encodes CDR1 SGDLS and CDR2 YYNGEE. V lost 4 bases, J lost 0 bases, and 12 bases lay in between. The CDR3 DNA is TGTGCCAGCAGCTTTAGCGGTTATAGCACAGATACGCAGTATTTT. This sequence encodes CASSFSGYSTDTQYF.

This chain joins TRBV6-2 or TRBV6-3 and TRBJ2-5, with TRBD1 matching 9 bases. The trim removed 6 bases at V and 2 bases at J, leaving 7 bases unmatched. The CDR3 covers 15 residues. Germline CDR1 reads MNHEY; CDR2 reads SVGEGT. Here the CDR3 reads CASSPGTGNQETQYF. CDR3 in DNA: TGTGCCAGCAGCCCCGGGACAGGGAATCAAGAGACCCAGTACTTC.

CDR3 coding DNA: TGTGCCACCAGCAGGGATTTTGTACCGGGACTAGGGGAAGATACGCAGTATTTT. Protein sequence: CATSRDFVPGLGEDTQYF. V gene TRBV15 combines with J gene TRBJ2-3; 8 bases match TRBD2. J gave up 5 bases and V 3 bases, and 16 bases lay outside the gene matches. CDR1 is LNHNV and CDR2 is YYDKDF in the germline V gene (reference sequence). The CDR3 covers 18 residues.

This chain joins TRBV18 and TRBJ2-2, with 10 nucleotides matching TRBD1. The germline gives CDR1 KGHSH, CDR2 LQKENI. With V trimmed by 0 bases and J by 6 bases, 1 base remained unmatched. The CDR3 is 15 residues long. The CDR3 is CASSPPTGGPGELFF. Here the CDR3 DNA reads TGTGCCAGCTCACCACCGACAGGGGGCCCCGGGGAGCTGTTTTTT.

This clone has a single count. The rearrangement joins TRBV11-3 to TRBJ2-3; tentative D call: TRBD2 (6 bases). Deletions cut 5 bases from V and 11 bases from J, with 14 bases between. CDR1 SGHNT and CDR2 YENEEA come from the germline V gene. The CDR3 spans 12 residues. This chain's CDR3 is CASSHNRAGQYF. CDR3 sequence (DNA): TGTGCCAGCAGCCACAACCGAGCGGGGCAGTATTTT. Full variable domain (missing parts from reference TRBV11-3 and TRBJ2-3): EAGVVQSPRYKIIEKKQPVAFWCNPISGHNTLYWYLQNLGQGPELLIRYENEEAVDDSQLPKDRFSAERLKGVDSTLKIQPAELGDSAVYLCASSHNRAGQYFGPGTRLTVL.

V and J are TRBV12-3 or TRBV12-4 and TRBJ1-6; D uncertain. The CDR3 is made up of 11 amino acids. The V end lost 2 bases, the J end lost 12 bases, and 5 bases lay between the germline ends. The CDR3 DNA sequence: TGTGCCAGCAGTTTACGCGGACCCCTCCACTTT. This translates into CASSLRGPLHF.

V and J are TRBV15 and TRBJ1-1; 10 nucleotides match TRBD1. V shed 3 bases and J 5 bases; nucleotides not matched to a gene: 6. CDR1 and CDR2 (germline): LNHNV, YYDKDF (reference sequence). The CDR3 is made up of 15 amino acids. CDR3 amino acids: CATSRETGGGTEAFF. CDR3 DNA sequence: TGTGCCACCAGCAGGGAGACAGGGGGCGGGACTGAAGCTTTCTTT.

V and J are TRBV5-1 and TRBJ1-6, with 9 bases matching TRBD1. Germline CDR1 and CDR2: SGHRS and YFSETQ. The V and J ends lost 3 bases and 6 bases, in that order; junction bases with no gene match: 4. The CDR3 loop spans 15 amino acids. The CDR3 loop reads CASSSAGQGNSPLHF. The DNA of the CDR3 is TGCGCCAGCAGCTCAGCGGGACAGGGTAATTCACCCCTCCACTTT.

The genes are TRBV18 and TRBJ2-2; the match to TRBD2 covers 7 bases. Germline CDR1 reads KGHSH; CDR2 reads LQKENI. The CDR3 has 15 amino acids. Trimming at V came to 2 bases and at J to 6 bases, leaving 6 bases not matched to a gene. The CDR3 DNA reads as TGTGCCAGCTCACCAGGCAGCGGGGTACCCGGGGAGCTGTTTTTT. Translation gives CASSPGSGVPGELFF.

This sequence joins TRBV6-2 or TRBV6-3 and TRBJ2-5, with unresolved D. Trimming stripped 1 base from V and 1 base from J, with 10 bases between. The germline V gene encodes CDR1 MNHEY and CDR2 SVGEGT. The CDR3 is made up of 15 amino acids. The CDR3 DNA reads TGTGCCAGCAGTTACTATGGTAACTCCCAAGAGACCCAGTACTTC. It translates to CASSYYGNSQETQYF.

This sequence joins TRBV2 and TRBJ1-1; weak D call: TRBD1 (6 bases). V gave up 1 base and J gave up 10 bases, with 22 bases separating them. The CDR3 sequence is 16 residues long. Germline CDR1 reads SNHLY; CDR2 reads FYNNEI. Here the CDR3 DNA reads TGTGCCAGCAGTGAAGGTGGAGGAGGGGGGGGTTTAACAGCTTTCTTT. Its translation is CASSEGGGGGGLTAFF.